This T cell receptor beta chain was profiled in a study of blood T cell repertoires in COVID-19. The table came from immunoSEQ multiplex PCR; TCRdb's copy has only in-frame clones and leaves some out. There are around 250,000 clones in the sample; roughly 86% occur only once, and approximately 9% lies in the top ten. The CDR3 is 13 residues long. The germline V gene encodes CDR1 SNHLY and CDR2 FYNNEI. Deletions cut 4 bases from V and 4 bases from J, with 10 bases between. The chain links TRBV2 to TRBJ1-2; D gene ambiguous. The sequencing sample was made of peripheral blood. This TCR was sampled from a man aged 40-49 years with active or convalescent COVID-19. This chain's CDR3 is CASSVGRSYGYTF. CDR3 DNA sequence: TGTGCCAGCAGTGTGGGCAGGTCCTATGGCTACACCTTC.